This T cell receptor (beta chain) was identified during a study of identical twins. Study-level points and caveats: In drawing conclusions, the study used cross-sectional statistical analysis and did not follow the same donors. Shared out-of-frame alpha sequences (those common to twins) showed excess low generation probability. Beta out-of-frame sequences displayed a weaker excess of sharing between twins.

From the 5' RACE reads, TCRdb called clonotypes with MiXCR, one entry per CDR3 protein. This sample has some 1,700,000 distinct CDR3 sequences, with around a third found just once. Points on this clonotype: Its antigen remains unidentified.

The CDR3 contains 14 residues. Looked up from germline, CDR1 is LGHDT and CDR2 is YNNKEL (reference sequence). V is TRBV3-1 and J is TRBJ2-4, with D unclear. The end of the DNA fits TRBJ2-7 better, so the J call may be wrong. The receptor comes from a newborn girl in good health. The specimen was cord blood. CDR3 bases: TGTGCCAGCAGCCCCCGGACCGCTTTGAACGAGCAGTACTTC. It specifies CASSPRTALNEQYF.